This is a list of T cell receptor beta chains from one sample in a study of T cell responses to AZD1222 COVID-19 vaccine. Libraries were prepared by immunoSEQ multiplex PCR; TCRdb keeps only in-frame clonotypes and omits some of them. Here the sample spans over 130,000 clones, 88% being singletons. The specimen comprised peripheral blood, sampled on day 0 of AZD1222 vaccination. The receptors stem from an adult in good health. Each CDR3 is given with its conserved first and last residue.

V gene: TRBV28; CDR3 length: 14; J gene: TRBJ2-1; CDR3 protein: CASTPGQGGNEQFF
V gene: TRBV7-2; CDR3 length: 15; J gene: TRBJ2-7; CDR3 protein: CASSPGGGQGYEQYF
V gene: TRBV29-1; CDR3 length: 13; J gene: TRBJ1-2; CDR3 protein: CSVGSRGGYGYTF
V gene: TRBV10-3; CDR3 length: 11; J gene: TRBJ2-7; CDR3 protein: CAISEYYEQYF
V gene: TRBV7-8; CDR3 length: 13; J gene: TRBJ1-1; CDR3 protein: CASSDTGTGEAFF
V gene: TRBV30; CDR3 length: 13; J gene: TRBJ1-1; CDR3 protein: CAWGDFMNTEAFF
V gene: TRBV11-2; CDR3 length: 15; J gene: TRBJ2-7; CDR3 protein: CASSFSQAGAREQYF
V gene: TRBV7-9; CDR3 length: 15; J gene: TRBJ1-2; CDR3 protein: CASSLLTGGPYGYTF
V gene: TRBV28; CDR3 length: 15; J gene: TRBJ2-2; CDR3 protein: CASSLLAGGTGELFF
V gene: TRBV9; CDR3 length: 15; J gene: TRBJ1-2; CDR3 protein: CASSVGPAINYGYTF
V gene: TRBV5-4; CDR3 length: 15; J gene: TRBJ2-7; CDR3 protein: CASSLEAGVLYEQYF
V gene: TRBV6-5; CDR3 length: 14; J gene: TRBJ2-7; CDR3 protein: CASTVGDTYYEQYF
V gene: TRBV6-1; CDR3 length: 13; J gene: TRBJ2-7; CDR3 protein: CASSSTGAYEQYF
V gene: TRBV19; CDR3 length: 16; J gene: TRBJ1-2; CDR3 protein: CASSEIWTGSGYGYTF
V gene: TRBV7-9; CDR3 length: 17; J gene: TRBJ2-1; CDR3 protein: CASSSPRSAGGANEQFF
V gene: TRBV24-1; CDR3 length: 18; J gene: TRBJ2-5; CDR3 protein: CATSDLRVRARWRETQYF
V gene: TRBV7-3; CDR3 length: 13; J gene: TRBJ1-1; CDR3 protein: CASSLTLNTEAFF
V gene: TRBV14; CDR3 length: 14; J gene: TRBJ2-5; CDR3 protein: CASSNRGLQETQYF
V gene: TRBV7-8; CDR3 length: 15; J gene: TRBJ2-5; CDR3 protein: CASSKWTGRGETQYF
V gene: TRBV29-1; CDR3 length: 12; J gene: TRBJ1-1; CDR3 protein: CSVLHESTEAFF
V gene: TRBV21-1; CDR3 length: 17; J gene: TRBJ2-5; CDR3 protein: CASSKGSGRRDGETQYF
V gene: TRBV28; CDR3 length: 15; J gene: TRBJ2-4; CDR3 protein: CASRPLGGTENIQYF
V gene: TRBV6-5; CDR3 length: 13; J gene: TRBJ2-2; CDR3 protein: CASSSVQTGELFF
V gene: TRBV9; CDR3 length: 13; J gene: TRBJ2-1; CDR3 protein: CASSSRGENEQFF
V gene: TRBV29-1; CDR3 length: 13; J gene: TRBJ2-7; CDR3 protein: CSVGVPSSYEQYF
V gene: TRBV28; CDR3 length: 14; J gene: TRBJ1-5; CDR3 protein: CASTPGGSNQPQHF
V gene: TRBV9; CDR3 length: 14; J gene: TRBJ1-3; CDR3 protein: CASSVVASGNTIYF
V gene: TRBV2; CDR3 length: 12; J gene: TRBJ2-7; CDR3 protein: CASSPDKYEQYF
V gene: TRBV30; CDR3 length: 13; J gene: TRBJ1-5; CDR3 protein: CAWSLGDHQPQHF
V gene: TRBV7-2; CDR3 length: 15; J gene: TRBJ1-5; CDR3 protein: CASSSDNGPLEPQHF
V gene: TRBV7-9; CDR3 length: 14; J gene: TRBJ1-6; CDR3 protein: CASSATGRNSPLHF
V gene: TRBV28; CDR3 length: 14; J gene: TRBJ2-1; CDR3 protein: CASSSGTVHNEQFF
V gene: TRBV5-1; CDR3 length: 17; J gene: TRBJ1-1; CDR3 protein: CASSLQPPEYMNTEAFF
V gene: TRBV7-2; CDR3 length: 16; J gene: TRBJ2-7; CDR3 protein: CASSLPSKSVSWEQYF
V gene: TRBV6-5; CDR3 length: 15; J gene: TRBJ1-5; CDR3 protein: CASSYEFGAGQPQHF
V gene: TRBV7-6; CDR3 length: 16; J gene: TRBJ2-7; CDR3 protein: CASSPGSGQGNYEQYF
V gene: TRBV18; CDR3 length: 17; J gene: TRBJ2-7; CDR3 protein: CASSPKRINRGGYEQYF
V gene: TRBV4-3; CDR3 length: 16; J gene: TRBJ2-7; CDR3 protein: CASSQDLQGVGYEQYF
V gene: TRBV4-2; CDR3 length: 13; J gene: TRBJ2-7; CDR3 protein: CASSQTSAYEQYF
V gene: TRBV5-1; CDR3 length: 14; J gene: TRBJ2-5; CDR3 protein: CASSKGQTQETQYF
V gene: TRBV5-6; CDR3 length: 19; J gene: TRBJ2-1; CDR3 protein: CASSLPGTSGRAPNNEQFF
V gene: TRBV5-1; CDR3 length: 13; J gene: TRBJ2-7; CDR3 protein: CASSSDPSREQYF
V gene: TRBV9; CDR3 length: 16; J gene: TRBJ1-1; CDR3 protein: CASSVAGGGFDTEAFF
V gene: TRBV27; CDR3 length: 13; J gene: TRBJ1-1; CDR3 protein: CASSTLRGTKAFF
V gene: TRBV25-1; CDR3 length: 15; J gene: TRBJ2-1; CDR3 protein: CASRLTSGSLNEQFF